This T cell receptor (beta chain) was sequenced during a study of T-cell reconstitution after alpha-beta-depleted transplantation in children. Points from the study as a whole: One year post-transplant, T-cell counts and diversity were largely derived from T cells produced anew. It was reported that alpha-beta T cells came from several hundred expanded graft clones (about two months after transplant).

Points on this clonotype: The antigen is unknown.

The CDR3 totals 15 residues. Trimming took 1 base from V and 4 from J; bases not matched to a gene: 4. Germline V gene sequence: CDR1 SGHRS, CDR2 YFSETQ. This sample's TCRbeta library carried unique molecular identifier barcodes. One entry per CDR3 protein results from TCRdb running MiXCR on the PCR reads. The table shows hundreds of thousands of distinct CDR3 sequences, with roughly 13% occurring only once. The V call is TRBV5-1, the J call TRBJ2-1; 8 bases align to TRBD1. This receptor was obtained from a girl between 2 and 10 years old with congenital amegakaryocytic thrombocytopenia, due to receive a stem cell transplant. The sequencing used PBMCs, collected before TCRalphabeta/CD19-depleted stem cell transplant. CDR3 bases: TGCGCCAGCAGCTTGTATGGGACAGGATACAATGAGCAGTTCTTC. Residues: CASSLYGTGYNEQFF.